This T cell receptor (beta chain) derives from a study of Ad26.COV2.S vaccination and SARS-CoV-2 variants. Overall study context: Once, or twice with 56 days between doses, Ad26.COV2.S was given intramuscularly. General study findings and limits: Total T cell responses, in the TCR breadth and depth analyses, may have been underestimated. There was reportedly substantial breadth in spike-specific CD8+ and CD4+ T cell responses after vaccination.

The CDR3 spans 13 residues. CDR1 is SSHAT and CDR2 is FNYEAQ in the germline V gene (reference sequence). This sample's treatment: around 19 received Ad26.COV2.S at low or high dose, single or two shots; about 5 received placebo; per-sample allocation not given. Following the first vaccine or placebo injection, samples were taken on day 63. Measured with immunoSEQ multiplex PCR; TCRdb has only the in-frame clones, and not every one. The table has approximately 500,000 clones, roughly 85% seen once. In this sample, this clone turned up a few times. Antigen unknown. One end of the junction fails to match germline, which may point to a read error.

The sequenced sample was peripheral blood, obtained in a trial of Ad26.COV2.S vaccine versus placebo. The clonotype was recovered from a person between 18 and 59 years old who received the Ad26.COV2.S COVID-19 vaccine or a placebo. The rearrangement links TRBV7-7 to TRBJ2-5; D is perhaps TRBD2 (5 bases). The CDR3 sequence is CASSLARQETQYF. The DNA for the CDR3 is TGTGCTAGCAGCTTAGCGCGTCAAGAGACCCAGTACTTC. Drawing the rest from reference TRBV7-7 and TRBJ2-5, the complete variable domain is GAGVSQSPRYKVTKRGQDVTLRCDPISSHATLYWYQQALGQGPEFLTYFNYEAQPDKSGLPSDRFSAERPEGSISTLTIQRTEQRDSAMYRCASSLARQETQYFGPGTRLLVL.